This T cell receptor beta chain was obtained from a study of regulatory T cells in long-lasting Graves disease. Overall study results and limits: In persistent patients, shared public clonotypes (roughly 2,800) outnumbered those in new patients (about 1,000). Persistent disease was associated with favored TRBV28 usage and with favored use of TRBJ1-2 and TRBJ2-5.

The CDR3 covers 14 residues. Germline CDR1 and CDR2: SQVTM and ANQGSEA. The junction had 5 bases not matched to a gene; V was cut back by 2 bases and J by 3 bases. As to time point: newly diagnosed GD, antithyroid drugs for less than 3 months. Making the TCR library involved RNA that had been extracted from PBMCs. Per American Thyroid Association guidelines, Graves' disease was diagnosed. Building the TCR beta libraries relied on iRepertoire HTBI primers, and CDR3 regions underwent Arm-PCR. TCRdb called the multiplex PCR reads again in MiXCR, with one record for every CDR3 protein. The table lists some 250,000 distinct CDR3 sequences, roughly 21% of them singletons. Comment on this clonotype: Its antigen is as yet unknown.

V and J are TRBV29-1 and TRBJ1-2, with TRBD1 matching 8 bases. This sample comprised peripheral blood mononuclear cells (PBMCs), obtained at new diagnosis, from a patient treated with antithyroid drugs. The receptor was isolated from a female donor with Graves disease. The CDR3 sequence: CSVEQGARDYGYTF. The CDR3 coding sequence is TGCAGCGTTGAACAGGGGGCGCGTGACTATGGCTACACCTTC.